Sequencing of this TCR beta chain was carried out in a study of beta chain features in type 1 diabetes (dated 2018 in TCRdb). Context from the whole study: No differences in mean age, gender distribution, total cell number or subset yield were found between patients and healthy donors. A total of about 100,000,000 sorted cells were examined across all samples, and RNA yield correlated strongly with the number of cells per subset. In the study, TCRB repertoires of sorted circulating CD4+ T cell subsets from recently diagnosed type 1 diabetes patients were compared with those of matched healthy donors. Naive and central memory subsets were obtained from all 30 or so donors, but regulatory and stem cell-like memory subsets were isolated from only 8 patients and roughly 8 healthy donors. General conclusions and limits of the study: Because cDNA was sequenced instead of genomic DNA, activated cells with high expression could be over-represented, although the groups did not differ in activation or CD3 levels. Only small numbers of individuals were included in the HLA sub-analyses, which left unresolved whether HLA type had any influence on TCRB rearrangement. The naive, central memory and regulatory TCRB repertoires appeared to resemble one another more closely among patients than among healthy donors. A moderate but significant shortening of TCRB CDR3 length was observed in type 1 diabetes patients in all four CD4+ subsets. At VDJ recombination sites, type 1 diabetes patients had fewer insertions and more deleted nucleotides, which implies abnormalities in thymic rearrangement. PCR may preferentially amplify shorter templates, but because patient and control samples were amplified and corrected together, any resulting skew would affect both groups equally.

The CDR3 starts with the cysteine, ends with the phenylalanine, and has 18 residues. The kept DNA is CDR3 alone, 54 bases in frame from the first base. Based on the germline V gene, the CDR1 and CDR2 sequences are MGHRA and YSYEKL. V is pruned by 1 base and J by 0 bases, leaving 8 bases of the junction without a gene match. All of the isolated RNA was reverse transcribed with the High Capacity cDNA Reverse Transcription Kit, so expressed TCRB transcripts were sequenced. Deep immunoSEQ sequencing was performed on naive, central memory and regulatory T cell samples, with an average of around 3.4 million total reads per sample. Sorted cells were lysed in RLT buffer and RNA was extracted with DNase-treated RNeasy Micro or Mini kits, depending on cell number. To prevent cross-contamination, each cell subset was processed individually, whereas patient and healthy donor samples were processed jointly. Using the immunoSEQ multiplex PCR, TCRB sequences were amplified from cDNA into 87-bp fragments spanning the CDR3 region. The amplicons were sequenced using the Illumina HiSeq platform. As for the authors' bioinformatics: Synthetic template baselines were used to correct PCR bias computationally, reads within Hamming distance 2 were collapsed together, and singletons that could not be merged were discarded. Reads were aligned to IMGT to assign V, D and J genes, CDR3 length, and insertions or deletions at six rearrangement sites. Within each subset, clonotype counts were normalized to sorted cell number, after which true diversity and Gini coefficients were computed with the tcR R package. The overlap coefficient, calculated on TCRB nucleotide sequences, was used to quantify repertoire sharing. As a proxy for the pre-selection repertoire, out-of-frame TCRB sequences from naive cells were analyzed. Entries here come from immuneACCESS through TCRdb and include only in-frame sequences with V and J called. Some clones fail to appear in such tables; in the studies checked, an unresolved V gene covers under half of the shortfall, and the cause of the remainder is unknown. V, J and clone size are those of that table, while D and trimming were read from the DNA. Within this sample are 300,000 to 450,000 clones, with around 12% of them counted one time only. The top ten clonotypes cover 0.0095% to 0.012% of the sample.

Details on this clone: Which antigen it targets is not known. Base qualities are not provided; no much larger clone lies one nucleotide away.

From each donor, a single peripheral blood sample of 100 to 150 mL on average was drawn into heparinised tubes. A BD FACSAria II was used to sort naive, central memory, regulatory and stem cell-like memory CD4+ T cells with a panel that included CD45RO, CCR7, CD25, CD127, CD95 and CD27. All sorted populations exceeded 95% purity. PBMCs were isolated right away by Lymphoprep density gradient centrifugation and were stained directly, without culture. To minimize batch effects, samples were stained and sorted in pairs, one healthy donor with one patient per experiment. The clonotype was recovered from a woman younger than 35 with type 1 diabetes. Recombination connected TRBV4-1 to TRBJ1-2; TRBD1 aligns with 10 central bases. Sequencing was done on a sample of naive CD4+ T cells from blood. The cell subset or site label, as the study defines it: true naive CD4+ T cells. Read as DNA, the sequence is TGCGCCAGCAGCCAAGGGAGACAGGGGGCCCCAGCTAACTATGGCTACACCTTC. Protein translation: CASSQGRQGAPANYGYTF.